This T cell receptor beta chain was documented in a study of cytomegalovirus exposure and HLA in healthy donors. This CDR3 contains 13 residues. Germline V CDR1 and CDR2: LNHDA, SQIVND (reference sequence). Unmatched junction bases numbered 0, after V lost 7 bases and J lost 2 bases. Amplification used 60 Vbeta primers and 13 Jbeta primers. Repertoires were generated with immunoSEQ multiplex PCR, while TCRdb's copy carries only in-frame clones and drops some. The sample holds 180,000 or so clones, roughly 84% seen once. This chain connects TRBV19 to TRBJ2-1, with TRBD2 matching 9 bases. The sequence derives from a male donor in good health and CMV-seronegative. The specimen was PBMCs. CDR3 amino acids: CASIAGAYNEQFF. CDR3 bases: TGTGCCAGTATAGCGGGAGCCTACAATGAGCAGTTCTTC.